This T cell receptor beta chain was found in a study of blood T cell repertoires in COVID-19. Across the study: The origin of the acute and convalescent COVID-19 samples was the United States, Italy and Spain. From T cells, B-cell-depleted T cells, or PBMCs came the material, which was cDNA or gDNA.

Seattle patients were enrolled during active infection and followed longitudinally. The V segment lost 5 bases and the J segment 2 bases; nucleotides outside the gene matches: 2. The CDR3 extends over 14 amino acids. Per the germline V gene, CDR1 is LGHDT and CDR2 is YNNKEL (reference sequence). Authors' methods: By means of reference gene primer amplification, nucleated cell counts were estimated. Clones were sequenced by immunoSEQ multiplex PCR, and TCRdb holds only the in-frame ones, with some missing. V and J calls and clone size are copied from that table; D and trimming were computed from the DNA. The data show 300,000 to 400,000 clones, around 87% seen once.

Sequencing was done on a sample of peripheral blood. This chain connects TRBV3-1 (or the pseudogene TRBV3-2) to TRBJ2-7, with TRBD2 identical over 11 bases. The clonotype was recovered from a woman aged 55-75 years with COVID-19, enrolled during active disease. The CDR3 reads CASSVSGGAYEQYF. The CDR3 region has the DNA TGTGCCAGCAGCGTTAGCGGGGGGGCCTACGAGCAGTACTTC.